Below, one T cell receptor beta chain is given with its context. Its matching antigen is unknown. Gene names and germline match the mouse. The read comes to an end 1 residue before the CDR3 does, leaving the germline J gene to fill in the end. The assay was immunoSEQ multiplex PCR, and TCRdb's table has in-frame clones only and misses some. This sample has 45,000 to 50,000 clones, with about 73% found just once. These data belong to a study of tissue T cells after allogeneic stem cell transplantation. Points from the study as a whole: Anatomically similar tissues had similar TCR repertoires within each patient.

Trimming left V 3 bases short and J 3 bases short, with 7 bases between. Germline V gives CDR1 NSHNY, CDR2 SYGAGN. This CDR3 has 13 residues. The origin of this receptor is a pool of C57BL/6 mice in good health. The chain joins TRBV13-1 to TRBJ2-1; D ambiguous. The specimen sequenced was sorted cells pooled from one or two spleens. The DNA read from the CDR3 is TGTGCCAGCAGTGGGACCTCCTATGCTGAGCAGTTC. Encoded protein: CASSGTSYAEQF. Given in full, the CDR3 is CASSGTSYAEQFF.